One sample yielded the 8 T cell receptor beta chains listed below, sequenced in a study of PD-1 blockade in classical Hodgkin lymphoma. Measured with immunoSEQ multiplex PCR; TCRdb has only the in-frame clones, and not every one. This table holds some 150,000 clones, approximately 81% found once. With no exception, relapse followed autologous stem cell transplantation in all patients, and brentuximab vedotin exposure varied. Specimen: peripheral blood mononuclear cells (PBMCs), collected before the second cycle of nivolumab. All receptors derive from a human donor with classical Hodgkin lymphoma.

This chain joins TRBV7-3 and TRBJ2-5; weak D call: TRBD1 (5 bases). The CDR3 runs to 13 residues. V lost 4 bases and J 5 bases, leaving 11 bases between the germline ends. CDR1 and CDR2 (germline): SGHTA, FQGTGA. The CDR3 coding sequence is TGTGCCAGCAGCTCTCAGGCAGGGGAGACCCAGTACTTC. Its translation is CASSSQAGETQYF.

This clone was recorded once. The rearrangement links TRBV7-3 to TRBJ1-2; 7 bases align to TRBD1. The CDR3 is 14 amino acids. V lost 2 bases to trimming and J lost 4 bases; unmatched junction nucleotides: 4. Germline CDR1 and CDR2: SGHTA and FQGTGA. CDR3 sequence (DNA): TGTGCCAGCAGCTTACAAGGGGGCCCCTATGGCTACACCTTC. Protein product: CASSLQGGPYGYTF.

CDR3 sequence: CASSSRPHEQYF. In nucleotides, the CDR3 is TGTGCCAGCAGCTCACGTCCGCACGAGCAGTACTTC. The J gene is TRBJ2-7, the V gene TRBV7-6; D is unresolved. Trimming stripped 4 bases from V and 5 bases from J, with 9 bases between. The CDR3 consists of 12 residues. Germline V lookup: CDR1 SGHVS, CDR2 FNYEAQ.

The chain joins TRBV11-2 to TRBJ2-3; 10 nucleotides align to TRBD1. CDR3 size: 15 residues. Trimming at V came to 5 bases and at J to 8 bases, leaving 10 bases not matched to a gene. Germline lookup yields CDR1 SGHAT and CDR2 FQNNGV. The CDR3 DNA is TGTGCCAGCAGCACGGGACAGGGGTTCGTAATTACGCAGTATTTT. It specifies CASSTGQGFVITQYF. Combining the CDR3 with reference TRBV11-2 and TRBJ2-3 gives the whole variable domain EAGVAQSPRYKIIEKRQSVAFWCNPISGHATLYWYQQILGQGPKLLIQFQNNGVVDDSQLPKDRFSAERLKGVDSTLKIQPAKLEDSAVYLCASSTGQGFVITQYFGPGTRLTVL.

The chain links TRBV7-9 to TRBJ2-3, with D perhaps given as TRBD1 or TRBD2 (5 bases each). The germline V gene encodes CDR1 SEHNR and CDR2 FQNEAQ (reference sequence). The V and J ends lost 9 bases and 2 bases respectively, with 15 bases between them. The CDR3 totals 14 residues. The CDR3 nucleotides are TGTGCCAGTGAGGGGACCTGGCCCACAGATACGCAGTATTTT. This encodes CASEGTWPTDTQYF.

The J gene is TRBJ2-7, the V gene TRBV7-9, with TRBD1 identical over 8 bases. V shed 4 bases, J shed 3 bases, and the junction held 11 bases outside the gene matches. Germline V lookup: CDR1 SEHNR, CDR2 FQNEAQ (reference sequence). The CDR3 runs to 16 residues. The CDR3 DNA is TGTGCCAGCAGCTCCGGACAGGGAACAAATGGCTACGAGCAGTACTTC. As protein: CASSSGQGTNGYEQYF.

This chain links TRBV6-6 with TRBJ2-7, with 8 nucleotides matching TRBD2. V trimming: 2 bases; J trimming: 1 base; junction bases outside the gene matches: 1. This CDR3 spans 14 amino acids. Germline V gene lookup returns CDR1 MNHNY and CDR2 SVGAGI (reference sequence). For the CDR3, the DNA is TGTGCCAGCAGTTACGCGGGGGGATCCTACGAGCAGTACTTC. Residues: CASSYAGGSYEQYF.

This clone was detected once. V gene TRBV7-6 combines with J gene TRBJ2-3, with D perhaps matching TRBD2 (6 bases). Trimming pared 1 base from V and 5 bases from J, leaving 7 bases between. The CDR3 contains 13 residues. CDR1 is SGHVS, CDR2 FNYEAQ, per germline. CDR3 nucleotide sequence: TGTGCCAGCAGCTTAGTGGGGGGAGATACGCAGTATTTT. Its protein product is CASSLVGGDTQYF.